These T cell receptor beta chains were read from a single sample in a study of blood T cells in healthy people across ages. A single record per CDR3 protein comes from TCRdb applying MiXCR to the 5' RACE reads. The sample lists about 590,000 distinct CDR3 sequences, about 28% seen once, with around a sixth in the top ten. Specimen: blood. Receptors originate from a woman at least 80 years old in good health. Each CDR3 is given with its conserved first and last residue. D genes are given only for firm matches. For some rows the clone size is stated as once, few or many, or as a class when expanded; others skip it.

NA	TRBV28	TRBJ1-2	few	CASSPRREHGYTF	TGTGCCAGCAGCCCCCGACGGGAGCATGGCTACACCTTC
TRBD1	TRBV18	TRBJ2-5	NA	CASSLLNPQGVQQETQYF	TGTGCCAGCTCACTGCTAAACCCGCAGGGGGTGCAACAAGAGACCCAGTACTTC
NA	TRBV29-1	TRBJ2-2	many	CSVVQGPANTGELFF	TGCAGCGTTGTCCAGGGACCCGCGAACACCGGGGAGCTGTTTTTT
NA	TRBV7-2	TRBJ2-6	NA	CASSLARVNSGANVLTF	TGTGCCAGCAGCTTAGCCAGGGTAAACTCTGGGGCCAACGTCCTGACTTTC
TRBD1	TRBV7-9	TRBJ1-1	NA	CASSLAGTALNTEAFF	TGTGCCAGCAGCTTAGCAGGGACAGCATTGAACACTGAAGCTTTCTTT
NA	TRBV21-1	TRBJ1-1	few	CASTTGAGPMNTEAFF	TGTGCCAGCACCACCGGAGCAGGGCCAATGAACACTGAAGCTTTCTTT
NA	TRBV4-2	TRBJ1-4	NA	CASSQDPGAPNEKLFF	TGTGCCAGCAGCCAAGATCCGGGGGCTCCTAATGAAAAACTGTTTTTT
NA	TRBV5-1	TRBJ1-2	NA	CASSLAVRADGYTF	TGCGCCAGCAGCTTGGCCGTCAGGGCCGATGGCTACACCTTC
TRBD2	TRBV29-1	TRBJ2-3	many	CSVARGDTQYF	TGCAGCGTGGCGCGGGGGGATACGCAGTATTTT
NA	TRBV7-9	TRBJ2-7	NA	CASSSLQGTEQYF	TGTGCCAGCAGCTCCTTACAGGGTACCGAGCAGTACTTC
NA	TRBV11-2	TRBJ2-7	many	CTSSLDVLSSYEQYF	TGTACCAGCAGCTTAGACGTTCTTAGCTCCTACGAGCAGTACTTC
TRBD1	TRBV20-1	TRBJ1-5	few	CSASGTGASNQPQHF	TGCAGTGCTTCCGGGACAGGGGCGAGCAATCAGCCCCAGCATTTT
TRBD1	TRBV27	TRBJ2-7	NA	CASSMGTGGPREQYF	TGTGCCAGCAGTATGGGGACAGGGGGTCCTCGCGAGCAGTACTTC
TRBD1	TRBV20-1	TRBJ1-4	NA	CSAGRQGATYELFF	TGCAGTGCTGGCCGTCAGGGGGCAACTTATGAACTGTTTTTT
TRBD1	TRBV2	TRBJ1-2	many	CASSPGTGRGGYTF	TGTGCCAGCAGTCCCGGGACAGGGCGAGGTGGCTACACCTTC
NA	TRBV27	TRBJ1-2	NA	CASSLGQRYGYTF	TGTGCCAGCAGTTTAGGGCAGAGGTATGGCTACACCTTC
TRBD2	TRBV3-1	TRBJ2-1	many	CASSPPSGGNNEQFF	TGTGCCAGCAGCCCACCTAGCGGGGGGAACAATGAGCAGTTCTTC
NA	TRBV3-1	TRBJ2-1	NA	CASSQDRVAADEQFF	TGTGCCAGCAGCCAAGACCGCGTCGCTGCCGATGAGCAGTTCTTC
NA	TRBV10-2	TRBJ2-7	many	CASSEWGDPEQYF	TGCGCCAGCAGTGAATGGGGGGATCCCGAGCAGTACTTC
NA	TRBV10-3	TRBJ2-1	NA	CAINELGETQFF	TGTGCCATCAATGAACTTGGGGAGACCCAGTTCTTC
NA	TRBV7-2	TRBJ2-3	many	CASSLAHSEGADTQYF	TGTGCCAGCAGCTTAGCCCATTCTGAAGGTGCAGATACGCAGTATTTT
NA	TRBV6-2/TRBV6-3	TRBJ1-1	NA	CASSYPTGSMNTEAFF	TGTGCCAGCAGTTACCCAACAGGCTCCATGAACACTGAAGCTTTCTTT
NA	TRBV20-1	TRBJ1-2	NA	CSARGDGNYGYTF	TGCAGTGCTAGAGGTGACGGTAACTATGGCTACACCTTC
TRBD2	TRBV9	TRBJ2-5	many	CASSATGGNQETQYF	TGTGCCAGCAGCGCCACGGGGGGGAACCAAGAGACCCAGTACTTC
NA	TRBV18	TRBJ1-1	NA	CASSPLGHGALNTEAFF	TGTGCCAGCTCACCACTGGGACACGGGGCTTTGAACACTGAAGCTTTCTTT
NA	TRBV29-1	TRBJ2-5	many	CSVEEWGIQETQYF	TGCAGCGTTGAAGAGTGGGGGATCCAAGAGACCCAGTACTTC
TRBD1	TRBV7-9	TRBJ2-7	NA	CASSSTGEDEQYF	TGTGCCAGCAGCTCGACAGGGGAGGACGAGCAGTACTTC
TRBD1	TRBV5-1	TRBJ1-6	few	CASRGDRGESPLHF	TGCGCCAGCAGGGGGGACAGGGGCGAATCACCCCTCCACTTT
NA	TRBV7-2	TRBJ2-5	NA	CASSLGSARGETQYF	TGTGCCAGCAGCTTAGGATCGGCGAGGGGGGAGACCCAGTACTTC
NA	TRBV20-1	TRBJ2-7	many	CSARANIGASYEQYF	TGCAGTGCTAGGGCCAACATAGGGGCCAGCTACGAGCAGTACTTC
TRBD2	TRBV6-2/TRBV6-3	TRBJ2-3	few	CASSYFGSSGGATDTQYF	TGTGCCAGCAGTTACTTCGGCTCTAGCGGGGGGGCCACAGATACGCAGTATTTT
NA	TRBV20-1	TRBJ2-7	NA	CSARDLGSTYEQYF	TGCAGTGCTAGAGATCTGGGCAGTACCTACGAGCAGTACTTC
NA	TRBV12-3/TRBV12-4	TRBJ1-1	many	CASTVPGLNAEAFF	TGTGCCAGCACCGTGCCAGGTCTGAATGCTGAAGCTTTCTTT
NA	TRBV27	TRBJ1-2	many	CASSPQGFNWGGYTF	TGTGCCAGCAGTCCACAGGGATTCAATTGGGGTGGCTACACCTTC
TRBD1	TRBV24-1	TRBJ2-3	few	CATSERTGEDTQYF	TGTGCCACCAGTGAGCGGACAGGGGAAGATACGCAGTATTTT
TRBD2	TRBV7-2	TRBJ2-1	few	CASSLGLAGHNEQFF	TGTGCCAGCAGCTTGGGACTAGCGGGGCACAATGAGCAGTTCTTC
TRBD2	TRBV28	TRBJ2-3	many	CASRVAGEGTDTQYF	TGTGCCAGCAGAGTAGCGGGGGAGGGCACAGATACGCAGTATTTT
TRBD2	TRBV29-1	TRBJ2-7	once	CSVVHSLAGGRSYEQYF	TGCAGCGTTGTACATTCACTAGCGGGAGGGAGGTCCTACGAGCAGTACTTC
NA	TRBV7-2	TRBJ1-6	many	CASTIRRGPADSPLHF	TGTGCCAGCACCATTAGGAGAGGTCCCGCCGATTCACCCCTCCACTTT
NA	TRBV3-1	TRBJ2-1	NA	CASSRLSGLGNEQFF	TGTGCCAGCAGCCGCCTTAGCGGTTTGGGCAATGAGCAGTTCTTC
TRBD1	TRBV11-2	TRBJ2-5	NA	CASSFSQGAGETQYF	TGTGCCAGCAGCTTTTCACAGGGGGCCGGGGAGACCCAGTACTTC
NA	TRBV5-4	TRBJ2-3	NA	CASSLSGRGADTQYF	TGTGCCAGCAGCTTGAGCGGCAGGGGGGCAGATACGCAGTATTTT
TRBD1	TRBV28	TRBJ1-2	NA	CASRFPQGLPGYTF	TGTGCCAGCAGATTTCCACAGGGGTTGCCCGGCTACACCTTC
NA	TRBV6-2/TRBV6-3	TRBJ2-4	many	CASSQTGPGEYF	TGTGCCAGCAGTCAGACCGGCCCGGGAGAGTACTTC
TRBD1	TRBV5-1	TRBJ2-7	NA	CASKVAGQGTSEQYF	TGCGCCAGCAAGGTCGCGGGACAGGGTACTAGTGAGCAGTACTTC
TRBD2	TRBV30	TRBJ2-1	many	CAWSRGTLAGGHYEQFF	TGTGCCTGGAGTCGGGGAACACTAGCGGGGGGGCATTATGAGCAGTTCTTC
TRBD2	TRBV11-2	TRBJ2-4	NA	CASSLASGDIQYF	TGTGCCAGCAGCTTAGCTAGCGGCGATATTCAGTACTTC
NA	TRBV6-1	TRBJ2-5	many	CASSEQIVLETQYF	TGTGCCAGCAGTGAACAGATAGTTCTCGAGACCCAGTACTTC
NA	TRBV3-1	TRBJ2-3	few	CASSPRGRTNTDTQYF	TGTGCCAGCAGCCCTCGAGGGCGGACTAACACAGATACGCAGTATTTT
TRBD1	TRBV6-5	TRBJ2-7	NA	CASNDRGMAYEQYF	TGTGCCAGCAACGACAGGGGAATGGCCTACGAGCAGTACTTC
NA	TRBV12-3/TRBV12-4	TRBJ1-5	many	CASSHIGSNQPQHF	TGTGCCAGCAGCCATATAGGTAGCAATCAGCCCCAGCATTTT
NA	TRBV10-3	TRBJ2-3	NA	CAISESGGGARSDTQYF	TGTGCCATCAGTGAGTCGGGTGGCGGGGCGCGCTCAGATACGCAGTATTTT
NA	TRBV20-1	TRBJ2-1	many	CSARGTYYNEQFF	TGCAGTGCTAGGGGGACTTATTACAATGAGCAGTTCTTC
NA	TRBV20-1	TRBJ2-5	many	CSARVGETQYF	TGCAGTGCTAGAGTTGGCGAGACCCAGTACTTC
TRBD1	TRBV6-5	TRBJ1-1	few	CASSYGSGGMWNTEAFF	TGTGCCAGCAGTTATGGTTCAGGGGGCATGTGGAACACTGAAGCTTTCTTT
NA	TRBV9	TRBJ1-6	many	CASSPDGFSYNSPLHF	TGTGCCAGCAGCCCAGACGGGTTCTCCTATAATTCACCCCTCCACTTT